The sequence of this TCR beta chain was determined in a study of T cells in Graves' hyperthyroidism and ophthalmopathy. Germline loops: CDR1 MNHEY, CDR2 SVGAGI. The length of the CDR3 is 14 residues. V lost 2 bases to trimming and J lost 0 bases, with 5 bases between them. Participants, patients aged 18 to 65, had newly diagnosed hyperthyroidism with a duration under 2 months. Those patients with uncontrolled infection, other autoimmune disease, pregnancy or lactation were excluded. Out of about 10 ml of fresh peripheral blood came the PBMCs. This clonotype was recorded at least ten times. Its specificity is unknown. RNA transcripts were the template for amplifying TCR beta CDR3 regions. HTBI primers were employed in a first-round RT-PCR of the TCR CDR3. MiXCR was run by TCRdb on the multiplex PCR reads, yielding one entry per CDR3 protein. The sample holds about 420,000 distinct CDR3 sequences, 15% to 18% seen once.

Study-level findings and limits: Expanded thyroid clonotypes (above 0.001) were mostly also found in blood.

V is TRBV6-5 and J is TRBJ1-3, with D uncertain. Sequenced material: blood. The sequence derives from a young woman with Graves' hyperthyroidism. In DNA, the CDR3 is TGTGCCAGCAGTTACGGCAGCTCTGGAAACACCATATATTTT. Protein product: CASSYGSSGNTIYF.